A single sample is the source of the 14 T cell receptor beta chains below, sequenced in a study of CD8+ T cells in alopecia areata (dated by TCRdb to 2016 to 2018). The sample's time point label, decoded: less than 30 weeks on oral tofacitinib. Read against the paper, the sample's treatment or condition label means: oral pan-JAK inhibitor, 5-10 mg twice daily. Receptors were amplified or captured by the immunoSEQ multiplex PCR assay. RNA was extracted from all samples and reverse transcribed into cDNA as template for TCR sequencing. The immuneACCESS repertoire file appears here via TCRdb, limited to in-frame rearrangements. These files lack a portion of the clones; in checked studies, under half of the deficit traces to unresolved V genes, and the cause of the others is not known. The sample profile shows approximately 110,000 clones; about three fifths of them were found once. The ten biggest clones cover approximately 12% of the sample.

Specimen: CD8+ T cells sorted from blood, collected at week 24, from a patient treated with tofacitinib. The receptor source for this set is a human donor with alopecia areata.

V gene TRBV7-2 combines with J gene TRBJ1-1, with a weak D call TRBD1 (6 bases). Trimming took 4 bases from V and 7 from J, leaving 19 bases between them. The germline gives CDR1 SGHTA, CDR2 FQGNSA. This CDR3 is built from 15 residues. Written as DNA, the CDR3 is TGTGCCAGCAGCTCTATAGTAGGGGGTCGTGGTGAAGCTTTCTTT. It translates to CASSSIVGGRGEAFF.

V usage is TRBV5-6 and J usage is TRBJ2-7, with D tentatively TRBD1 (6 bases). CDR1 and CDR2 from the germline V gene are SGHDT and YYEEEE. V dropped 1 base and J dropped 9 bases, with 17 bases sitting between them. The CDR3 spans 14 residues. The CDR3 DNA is TGTGCCAGCAGCTTGCCGGACAGACGCTTCGGGCAGTACTTC. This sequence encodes CASSLPDRRFGQYF.

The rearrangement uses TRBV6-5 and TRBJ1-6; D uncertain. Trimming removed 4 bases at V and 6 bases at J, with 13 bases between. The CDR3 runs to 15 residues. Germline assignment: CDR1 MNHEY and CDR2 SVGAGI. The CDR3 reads CASSSATVVNSPLHF. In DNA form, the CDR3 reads TGTGCCAGCAGTTCGGCCACAGTGGTTAATTCACCCCTCCACTTT.

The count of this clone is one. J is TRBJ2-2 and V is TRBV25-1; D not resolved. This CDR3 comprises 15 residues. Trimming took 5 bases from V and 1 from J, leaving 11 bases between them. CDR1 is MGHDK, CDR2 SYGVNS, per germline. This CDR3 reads CASSPSQWNTGELFF. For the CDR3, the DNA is TGTGCCAGCAGTCCGTCACAGTGGAACACCGGGGAGCTGTTTTTT. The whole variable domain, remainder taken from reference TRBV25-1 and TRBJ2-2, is EADIYQTPRYLVIGTGKKITLECSQTMGHDKMYWYQQDPGMELHLIHYSYGVNSTEKGDLSSESTVSRIRTEHFPLTLESARPSHTSQYLCASSPSQWNTGELFFGEGSRLTVL.

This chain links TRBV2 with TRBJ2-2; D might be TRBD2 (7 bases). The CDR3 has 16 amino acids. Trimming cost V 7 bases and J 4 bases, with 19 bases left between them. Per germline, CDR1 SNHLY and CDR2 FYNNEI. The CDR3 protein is CASTPRRGRGTGELFF. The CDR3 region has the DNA TGTGCCAGCACCCCCCGGCGGGGGCGGGGCACCGGGGAGCTGTTTTTT.

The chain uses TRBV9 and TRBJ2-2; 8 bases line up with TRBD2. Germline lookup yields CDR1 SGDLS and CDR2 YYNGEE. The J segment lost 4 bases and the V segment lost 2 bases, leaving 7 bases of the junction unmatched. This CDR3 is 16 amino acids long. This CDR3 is CASSVSGGPGTGELFF. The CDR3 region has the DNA TGTGCCAGCAGCGTGAGCGGGGGCCCTGGCACCGGGGAGCTGTTTTTT.

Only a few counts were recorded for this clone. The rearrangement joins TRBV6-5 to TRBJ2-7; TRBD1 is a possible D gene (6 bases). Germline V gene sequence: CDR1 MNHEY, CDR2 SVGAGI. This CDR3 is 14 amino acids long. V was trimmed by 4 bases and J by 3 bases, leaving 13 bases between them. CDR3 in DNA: TGTGCCAGCAGTTTATCCACAGGGTTCTACGAGCAGTACTTC. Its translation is CASSLSTGFYEQYF.

CDR3 sequence reads: CASSKGTSFTRDTQYF. The CDR3 nucleotides are TGTGCCAGCAGCAAGGGGACTAGCTTTACTAGAGATACGCAGTATTTT. The rearrangement uses TRBV7-8 and TRBJ2-3; 9 nucleotides align to TRBD2. This CDR3 region has 16 residues. The germline V gene encodes CDR1 SGHVS and CDR2 FQNEAQ. V shed 5 bases, J shed 5 bases, and the junction held 11 bases outside the gene matches.

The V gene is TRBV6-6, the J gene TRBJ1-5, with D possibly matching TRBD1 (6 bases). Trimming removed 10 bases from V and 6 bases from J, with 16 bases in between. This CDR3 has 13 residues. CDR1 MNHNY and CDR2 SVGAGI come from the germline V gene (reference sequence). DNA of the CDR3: TGTGCCACCGAAACCATAGGGGGTCAGCCCCAGCATTTT. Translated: CATETIGGQPQHF.

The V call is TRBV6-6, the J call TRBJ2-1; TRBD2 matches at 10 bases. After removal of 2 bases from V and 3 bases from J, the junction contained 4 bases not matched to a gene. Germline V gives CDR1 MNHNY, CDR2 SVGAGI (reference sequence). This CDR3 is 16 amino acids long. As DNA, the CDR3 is TGTGCCAGCAGTTACATGCCTAGCGGGGGCTACAATGAGCAGTTCTTC. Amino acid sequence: CASSYMPSGGYNEQFF.

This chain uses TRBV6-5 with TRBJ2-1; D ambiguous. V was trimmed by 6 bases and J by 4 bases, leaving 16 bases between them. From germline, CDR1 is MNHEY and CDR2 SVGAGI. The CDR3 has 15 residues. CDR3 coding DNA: TGTGCCAGCAGCACCGACTTTGGCTCGTACAATGAGCAGTTCTTC. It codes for CASSTDFGSYNEQFF.

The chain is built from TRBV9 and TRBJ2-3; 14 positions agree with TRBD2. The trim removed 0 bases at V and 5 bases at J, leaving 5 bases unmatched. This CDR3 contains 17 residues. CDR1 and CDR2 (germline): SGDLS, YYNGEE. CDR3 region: CASSVGLAGGHGDTQYF. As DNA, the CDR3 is TGTGCCAGCAGCGTAGGACTAGCGGGGGGGCATGGAGATACGCAGTATTTT.

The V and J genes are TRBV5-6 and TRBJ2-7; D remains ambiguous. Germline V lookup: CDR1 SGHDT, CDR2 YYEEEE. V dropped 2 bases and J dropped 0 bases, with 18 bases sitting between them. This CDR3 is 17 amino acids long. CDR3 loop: CASSFFPGRPSSYEQYF. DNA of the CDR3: TGTGCCAGCAGCTTTTTCCCAGGCAGACCTAGCTCCTACGAGCAGTACTTC. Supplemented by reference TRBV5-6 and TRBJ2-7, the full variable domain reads DAGVTQSPTHLIKTRGQQVTLRCSPKSGHDTVSWYQQALGQGPQFIFQYYEEEERQRGNFPDRFSGHQFPNYSSELNVNALLLGDSALYLCASSFFPGRPSSYEQYFGPGTRLTVT.

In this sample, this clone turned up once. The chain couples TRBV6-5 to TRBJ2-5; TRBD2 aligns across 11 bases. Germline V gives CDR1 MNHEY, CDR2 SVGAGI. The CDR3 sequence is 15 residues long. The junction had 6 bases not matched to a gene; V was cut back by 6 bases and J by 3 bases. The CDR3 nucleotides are TGTGCCAGCAGGCGACTAGCGGGGATGGAAGAGACCCAGTACTTC. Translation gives CASRRLAGMEETQYF.